Listed below are T cell receptor beta chains from one sample, sequenced in a study of T cell clones after liver transplantation. Sequenced by immunoSEQ multiplex PCR; TCRdb stores in-frame clones only, minus some. There are fewer than 70,000 clones in the sample; over 70% occur only once, and about 15% lies in the top ten. Specimen: CD4+ T cells from blood, collected before liver transplant. All receptors come from a human donor who received a liver transplant. Both conserved end residues are part of each CDR3. Fields, in order: V gene, clone size, D gene, J gene, CDR3 protein, CDR3 DNA. A D gene is named only where the DNA matches it firmly. A row's size may be missing; if present it is once, few, many or a size class.

V: TRBV5-1
size: .
D: TRBD1
J: TRBJ2-2
CDR3: CASSSTGYNTGELFF
DNA: TGCGCCAGCAGCTCGACAGGGTACAACACCGGGGAGCTGTTTTTT

V: TRBV14
size: .
D: .
J: TRBJ1-1
CDR3: CASSPNTWTHEAFF
DNA: TGTGCCAGCAGCCCAAATACATGGACTCATGAAGCTTTCTTT

V: TRBV27
size: once
D: TRBD1
J: TRBJ2-2
CDR3: CASRRDRPNTGELFF
DNA: TGTGCCAGCAGGAGGGACAGACCGAACACCGGGGAGCTGTTTTTT

V: TRBV5-6
size: once
D: .
J: TRBJ2-3
CDR3: CASSLGGRGTDTQYF
DNA: TGTGCCAGCAGCTTAGGGGGTCGCGGCACAGATACGCAGTATTTT

V: TRBV5-1
size: once
D: TRBD1
J: TRBJ1-3
CDR3: CASSLGTGGSGNTIYF
DNA: TGCGCCAGCAGCTTGGGGACAGGGGGTTCTGGAAACACCATATATTTT

V: TRBV7-2
size: .
D: TRBD2
J: TRBJ2-1
CDR3: CASSLVSGGATYNEQFF
DNA: TGTGCCAGCAGCTTAGTTAGCGGGGGGGCTACCTACAATGAGCAGTTCTTC

V: TRBV15
size: once
D: .
J: TRBJ1-1
CDR3: CATSRVWDNIGTEAFF
DNA: TGTGCCACCAGCAGAGTGTGGGACAATATTGGCACTGAAGCTTTCTTT

V: TRBV6-5
size: .
D: TRBD1
J: TRBJ2-7
CDR3: CASSSGTASYEQYF
DNA: TGTGCCAGCAGTTCAGGGACAGCGTCCTACGAGCAGTACTTC

V: TRBV6-1
size: .
D: .
J: TRBJ2-1
CDR3: CASSEAAFNEQFF
DNA: TGTGCCAGCAGTGAAGCGGCATTCAATGAGCAGTTCTTC

V: TRBV19
size: .
D: TRBD1
J: TRBJ1-1
CDR3: CASKELDRANTEAFF
DNA: TGTGCCAGTAAAGAGTTAGACAGGGCGAACACTGAAGCTTTCTTT

V: TRBV7-3
size: few
D: TRBD1
J: TRBJ2-2
CDR3: CASSGGADTGELFF
DNA: TGTGCCAGCTCAGGGGGCGCGGACACCGGGGAGCTGTTTTTT

V: TRBV6-1
size: .
D: TRBD1
J: TRBJ2-7
CDR3: CASSRDRAYEQYF
DNA: TGTGCCAGCAGTAGGGACAGGGCTTACGAGCAGTACTTC

V: TRBV19
size: .
D: TRBD1
J: TRBJ2-7
CDR3: CASSFAGTGSSSYEQYF
DNA: TGTGCCAGTAGTTTCGCCGGGACAGGAAGCTCCTCCTACGAGCAGTACTTC

V: TRBV7-3
size: .
D: .
J: TRBJ1-5
CDR3: CASSLEVRHQPQHF
DNA: TGTGCCAGCAGCTTAGAGGTAAGGCATCAGCCCCAGCATTTT

V: TRBV19
size: .
D: TRBD1
J: TRBJ1-3
CDR3: CASTTDRAGNTIYF
DNA: TGTGCCAGTACTACGGACAGGGCTGGAAACACCATATATTTT

V: TRBV2
size: .
D: .
J: TRBJ1-1
CDR3: CASSQLTVNTEAFF
DNA: TGTGCCAGCTCCCAACTCACAGTGAACACTGAAGCTTTCTTT

V: TRBV6-1
size: few
D: TRBD1
J: TRBJ2-7
CDR3: CASSADRAWEQYF
DNA: TGTGCCAGCAGTGCGGACAGGGCCTGGGAGCAGTACTTC

V: TRBV23-1
size: .
D: TRBD2
J: TRBJ2-1
CDR3: CASTPRGTRRINEQFF
DNA: TGCGCCAGCACGCCCCGGGGGACTAGAAGGATCAATGAGCAGTTCTTC

V: TRBV14
size: few
D: .
J: TRBJ1-4
CDR3: CASSQVGGELFF
DNA: TGTGCCAGCAGCCAAGTGGGGGGAGAACTGTTTTTT

V: TRBV2
size: .
D: .
J: TRBJ2-1
CDR3: CARRMPGDQQFF
DNA: TGTGCCAGGAGGATGCCAGGGGATCAGCAGTTCTTC

V: TRBV2
size: .
D: .
J: TRBJ1-2
CDR3: CASSESGGGTYGYTF
DNA: TGTGCCAGCAGTGAGTCTGGTGGAGGGACCTATGGCTACACCTTC

V: TRBV5-4
size: .
D: TRBD1
J: TRBJ2-1
CDR3: CASSLQGHNEQFF
DNA: TGTGCCAGCAGTCTACAGGGGCACAATGAGCAGTTCTTC

V: TRBV6-4
size: .
D: .
J: TRBJ1-1
CDR3: CASRDSSMNTEAFF
DNA: TGTGCCAGCAGGGACAGCTCCATGAACACTGAAGCTTTCTTT

V: TRBV21-1
size: many
D: .
J: TRBJ1-2
CDR3: CASSKALYSSNYGYTF
DNA: TGTGCCAGCAGCAAAGCGCTTTACAGTTCAAACTATGGCTACACCTTC